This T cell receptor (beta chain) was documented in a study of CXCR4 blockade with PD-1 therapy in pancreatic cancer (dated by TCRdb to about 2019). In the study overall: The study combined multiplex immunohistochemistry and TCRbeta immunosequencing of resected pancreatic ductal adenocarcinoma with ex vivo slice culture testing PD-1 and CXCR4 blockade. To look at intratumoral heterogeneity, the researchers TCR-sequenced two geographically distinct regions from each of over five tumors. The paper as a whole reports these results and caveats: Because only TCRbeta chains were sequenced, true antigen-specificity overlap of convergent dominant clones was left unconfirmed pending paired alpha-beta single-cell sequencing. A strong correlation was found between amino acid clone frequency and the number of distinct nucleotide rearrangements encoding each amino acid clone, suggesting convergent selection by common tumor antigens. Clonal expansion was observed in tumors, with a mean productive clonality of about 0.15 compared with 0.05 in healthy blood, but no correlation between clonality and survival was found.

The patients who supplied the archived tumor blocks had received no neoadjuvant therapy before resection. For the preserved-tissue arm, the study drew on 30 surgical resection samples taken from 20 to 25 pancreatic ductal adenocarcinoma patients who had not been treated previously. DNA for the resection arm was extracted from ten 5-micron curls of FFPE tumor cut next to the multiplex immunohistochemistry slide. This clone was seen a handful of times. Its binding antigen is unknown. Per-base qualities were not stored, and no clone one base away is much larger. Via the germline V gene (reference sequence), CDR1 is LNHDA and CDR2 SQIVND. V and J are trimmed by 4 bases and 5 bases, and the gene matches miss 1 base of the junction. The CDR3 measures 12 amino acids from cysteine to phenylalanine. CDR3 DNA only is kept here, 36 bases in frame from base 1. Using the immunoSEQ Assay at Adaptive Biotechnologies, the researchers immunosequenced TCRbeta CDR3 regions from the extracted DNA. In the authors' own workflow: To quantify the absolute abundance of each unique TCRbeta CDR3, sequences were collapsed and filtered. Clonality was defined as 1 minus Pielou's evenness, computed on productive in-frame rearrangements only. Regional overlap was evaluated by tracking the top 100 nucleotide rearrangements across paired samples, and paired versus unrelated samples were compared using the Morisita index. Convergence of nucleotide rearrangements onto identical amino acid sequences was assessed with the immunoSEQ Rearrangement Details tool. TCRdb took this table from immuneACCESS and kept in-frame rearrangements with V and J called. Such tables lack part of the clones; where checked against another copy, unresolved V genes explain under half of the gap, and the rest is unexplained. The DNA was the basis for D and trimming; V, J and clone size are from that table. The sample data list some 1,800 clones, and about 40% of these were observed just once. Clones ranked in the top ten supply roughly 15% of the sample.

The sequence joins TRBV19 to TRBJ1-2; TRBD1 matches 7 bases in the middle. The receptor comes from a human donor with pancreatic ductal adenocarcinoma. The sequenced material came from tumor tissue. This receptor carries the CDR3 CASSTGGYGYTF. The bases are TGTGCCAGTAGTACAGGGGGGTATGGCTACACCTTC. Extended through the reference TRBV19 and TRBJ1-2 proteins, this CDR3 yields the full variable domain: DGGITQSPKYLFRKEGQNVTLSCEQNLNHDAMYWYRQDPGQGLRLIYYSQIVNDFQKGDIAEGYSVSREKKESFPLTVTSAQKNPTAFYLCASSTGGYGYTFGSGTRLTVV.